The rows below give T cell receptor beta chains drawn from one sample of a study of identical twins. TCRdb recomputed calls from the 5' RACE reads with MiXCR, one row per CDR3 protein. The sample lists approximately 490,000 distinct CDR3 sequences; about 20% were seen once. Another study also made use of these data, one on yellow fever vaccine responses in identical twins.

The specimen was CD4+ T cells sorted from blood. The source of these receptors is a woman between 18 and 29 years old in good health. CDR3s include the opening cysteine and the closing phenylalanine or tryptophan. A D gene is named only where the DNA matches it firmly. Clone size is not always given. Where it is, it says once, few, many or a class for expanded clones.

j_gene,abundance,len,v_gene,d_gene,CDR3aa,CDR3nt
TRBJ2-1,few,13,TRBV11-2,NA,CASSFGRTNEQFF,TGTGCCAGCAGCTTTGGTAGAACCAATGAGCAGTTCTTC
TRBJ2-7,NA,14,TRBV12-3/TRBV12-4,NA,CASSPTGPRYEQYF,TGTGCCAGCAGTCCAACGGGACCGCGCTACGAGCAGTACTTC
TRBJ2-7,NA,16,TRBV27,NA,CASSNRPFAGSYEQYF,TGTGCCAGCAGCAATCGCCCGTTCGCGGGATCCTACGAGCAGTACTTC
TRBJ2-2,NA,13,TRBV24-1,NA,CATSWARTGELFF,TGTGCCACCAGTTGGGCGAGGACCGGGGAGCTGTTTTTT
TRBJ2-7,NA,15,TRBV5-5,NA,CASSQTSSGVYEQYF,TGTGCCAGCAGCCAAACTAGCTCGGGGGTCTACGAGCAGTACTTC
TRBJ2-5,NA,15,TRBV5-1,TRBD1,CASSLFPGQGETQYF,TGCGCCAGCAGCTTGTTTCCCGGACAGGGTGAGACCCAGTACTTC
TRBJ2-1,few,15,TRBV14,NA,CASSPVWGSYNEQFF,TGTGCCAGCAGCCCAGTTTGGGGGTCCTACAATGAGCAGTTCTTC
TRBJ1-2,NA,14,TRBV5-1,TRBD1,CASSRDREIYGYTF,TGCGCCAGCAGCCGGGACAGGGAAATTTATGGCTACACCTTC
TRBJ2-3,few,17,TRBV7-6,NA,CASSLAGGTASGDTQYF,TGTGCCAGCAGCTTAGCGGGCGGGACAGCCTCCGGAGATACGCAGTATTTT
TRBJ1-4,few,11,TRBV10-2,NA,CASRGGEKLFF,TGCGCCAGCAGGGGTGGAGAAAAACTGTTTTTT
TRBJ2-1,few,16,TRBV5-1,TRBD2,CASSWTSGRYYNEQFF,TGCGCCAGCAGCTGGACTAGCGGGAGGTACTACAATGAGCAGTTCTTC